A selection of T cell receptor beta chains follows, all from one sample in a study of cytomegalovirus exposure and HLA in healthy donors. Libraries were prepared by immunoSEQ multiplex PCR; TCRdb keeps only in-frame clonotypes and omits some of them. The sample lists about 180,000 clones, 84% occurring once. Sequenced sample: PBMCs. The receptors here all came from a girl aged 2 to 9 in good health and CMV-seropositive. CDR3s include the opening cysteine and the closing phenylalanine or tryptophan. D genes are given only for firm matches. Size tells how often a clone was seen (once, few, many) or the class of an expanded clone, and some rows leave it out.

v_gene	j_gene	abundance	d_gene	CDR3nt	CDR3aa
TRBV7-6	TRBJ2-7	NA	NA	TGTGCCAGCAGCAATCCCGCGCGGGGCTCCTACGAGCAGTACTTC	CASSNPARGSYEQYF
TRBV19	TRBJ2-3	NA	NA	TGTGCCAGTAGGGCCATCACAGGGACGTTCCGGGATACGCAGTATTTT	CASRAITGTFRDTQYF
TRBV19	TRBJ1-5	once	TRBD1	TGTGCCAGTAGTGAGGACAGGCGAGGGAGGCAGCCCCAGCATTTT	CASSEDRRGRQPQHF
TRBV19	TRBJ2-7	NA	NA	TGTGCCAGTAGTGCGCCGACCCGAGGGAGAGACTACGAGCAGTACTTC	CASSAPTRGRDYEQYF
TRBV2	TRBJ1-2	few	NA	TGTGCCAGCAAAATACAGGGAAATGGCTACACCTTC	CASKIQGNGYTF
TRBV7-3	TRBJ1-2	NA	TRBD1	TGTGCCAGCTGTCCGGGGACAGCAAACTATGGCTACACCTTC	CASCPGTANYGYTF
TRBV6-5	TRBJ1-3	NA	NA	TGTGCCAGCAGTGAAGGAGACTCTGGAAACACCATATATTTT	CASSEGDSGNTIYF
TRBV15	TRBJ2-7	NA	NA	TGTGCCACCAGCAGAGAAACAACTAGCCGCGAGCAGTACTTC	CATSRETTSREQYF
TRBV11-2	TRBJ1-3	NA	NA	TGTGCCAGCAGCTTCACAGGGCGCGGAAACACCATATATTTT	CASSFTGRGNTIYF
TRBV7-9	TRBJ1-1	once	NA	TGTGCCAGCAGCCTAAGCCGGGACACCACTGAAGCTTTCTTT	CASSLSRDTTEAFF
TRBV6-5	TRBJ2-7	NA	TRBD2	TGTGCCAGCAGTCCTAGCGGGGGGGTGGGGTACGAGCAGTACTTC	CASSPSGGVGYEQYF
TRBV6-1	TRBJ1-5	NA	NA	TGTGCCAGCAGGCGGGCCAGAGATCAGCCCCAGCATTTT	CASRRARDQPQHF
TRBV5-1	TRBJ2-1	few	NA	TGCGCCAGCAGCTTTGGCGGGACCTACAATGAGCAGTTCTTC	CASSFGGTYNEQFF